This T cell receptor (beta chain) was recorded in a study of blood T cell repertoires in COVID-19. The germline V gene has CDR1 LGHDT and CDR2 YNNKEL (reference sequence). The junction had 7 bases not matched to a gene; V was cut back by 4 bases and J by 5 bases. The CDR3 runs to 14 residues. Original methodology: The assay estimated nucleated cells by amplifying reference gene primers. The data were produced by immunoSEQ multiplex PCR, yet TCRdb's version contains in-frame clones alone and is incomplete. That table is the source of V, J and clone size, and D and trimming were worked out from the DNA. The sample lists some 400,000 clones, about 89% occurring once. Seattle's enrolled individuals joined amid active infection and were then monitored longitudinally.

This clonotype originated in a woman aged 55-70 years with COVID-19, enrolled during active disease. The source material was peripheral blood. The V call is TRBV3-1 (or the pseudogene TRBV3-2), the J call TRBJ2-7, with 8 bases fitting TRBD2. The CDR3 sequence: CASSPAGGFHEQYF. CDR3 sequence (DNA): TGTGCCAGCAGCCCCGCGGGGGGTTTCCACGAGCAGTACTTC.